This T cell receptor beta chain originates from a study of regulatory T cells in long-lasting Graves disease (TCRdb year 2021). For context, the study as a whole: In the newly diagnosed Graves' disease group, patients had been taking antithyroid drugs for less than 3 months. A total of roughly 35 samples underwent TCR sequencing, from 13 patients with persistent Graves' disease and 20 patients with newly diagnosed Graves' disease. The study was conducted in China and was registered as a clinical trial. Peripheral blood TCR sequencing and RNA sequencing compared persistent Graves' disease patients with newly diagnosed Graves' disease patients.

The protocol used for the library was multiplex PCR. The run used an Illumina HiSeq 4000. iRepertoire HTBI primers and Arm-PCR amplification of CDR3 regions were used to construct TCR beta libraries. Before sequencing, the PCR products went through gel purification. The original pipeline was this. Gene usage analysis of CDR3 amino acid clonotypes used the approximately 56 TRBV and about 13 TRBJ segments found across samples. Filtered high-quality paired reads were merged into contigs using COPE and FqMerger. BLAST was used to align contigs to IMGT TRBV, TRBD and TRBJ reference genes, and CDR3 was defined according to IMGT. Highly expanded clones were defined as clonotypes with a frequency above 0.1%. Repertoire diversity was measured by Shannon entropy, and V-J evenness by the Gini coefficient. A clonotype found in more than one individual was treated as public. The public reads were quality trimmed at Q25 with fastp and then assembled into clones with MiXCR by TCRdb, keeping productive beta chains. Every CDR3 protein is listed once, alongside the most common genes and DNA of its rows. Here the V and J calls rest on TCRdb's processing, not on the authors' analysis. Present in this sample are around 450,000 distinct CDR3 sequences, about 15% of which were seen just once. Of the sample, approximately 8% falls within the top ten clones.

The CDR3, cysteine through phenylalanine, is 15 amino acids long. The DNA shown is the 45-base CDR3, in frame from base 1. The germline ends are 11 bases apart after V is trimmed by 0 bases and J by 7 bases. The germline V gene (reference sequence) supplies CDR1 SGHNT and CDR2 YYREEE. The full study reports these points: Patients with persistent disease shared more public clonotypes (about 2,900) than newly diagnosed patients did (approximately 990). Persistent disease showed preferential use of TRBV28, TRBJ1-2 and TRBJ2-5, whereas newly diagnosed disease favored TRBV20-1 and TRBJ2-1. The small sample size was acknowledged by the authors as a limitation that may reduce accuracy. Sequencing and analysis were limited to the TCR beta chain. Because the primary lesion, thyroid tissue, could not be accessed, the study looked at peripheral blood alone. Lower TCR Shannon entropy and fewer highly expanded clones were observed in persistent Graves' disease patients than in newly diagnosed patients, which suggested clonal expansion.

Read against the paper, the sample's time point label means: newly diagnosed GD, antithyroid drugs for less than 3 months. RNA was extracted from PBMCs in TRIzol for both TCR sequencing and RNA sequencing. Graves' disease was diagnosed according to American Thyroid Association guidelines. Patients were recruited from an endocrinology department in Xi'an, China. Each patient gave 7 to 9.5 milliliters of peripheral blood, collected in an EDTA anticoagulant tube. Ficoll Paque Plus density gradient separation was used to isolate PBMCs, and no further T cell sorting was performed. An Agilent 2100 Bioanalyzer and agarose gel were used to check RNA quality, and a NanoDrop 2000 was used to measure RNA concentration. As regards this clonotype: It lacks a known antigen. No qualities accompany the bases; no much larger clone lies one base away.

This sample was also put to use in a study of T cells in Graves' hyperthyroidism and ophthalmopathy. As the second publication notes: Stable Graves' hyperthyroidism was defined as no progression to ophthalmopathy during 18 months of follow-up. Hyperthyroidism patients were newly diagnosed, had a disease duration of under 2 months, and were aged 18 to 65 years. Patients with uncontrolled infections, other autoimmune diseases, pregnancy or lactation were excluded. Diagnoses relied on clinical symptoms, serum thyroxine and TRAb, thyroid ultrasound and orbital computed tomography. The TCR CDR3 was subjected to a first round of RT-PCR using the HTBI primer set and the Qiagen OneStep RT-PCR kit. Most expanded thyroid clonotypes (frequency above 0.001) were also found in blood, which suggests that blood repertoires may mirror thyroid immune responses. Ophthalmopathy was separated from stable hyperthyroidism by a 13 V-J signature model, with approximately 90% sensitivity and 81% to 82% specificity obtained in cross-validation and 80%/75% obtained in testing. In validation, the model predicted progression to ophthalmopathy a median of roughly 6.2 months before onset, with approximately 71% sensitivity and more than 72% specificity. TCR V-J signatures able to tell the groups apart were searched for in a discovery cohort of 95 or so patients, of whom more than 40 had Graves' ophthalmopathy and 57 had stable Graves' hyperthyroidism. Prospective prediction of ophthalmopathy was tested in an independent validation cohort consisting of 18 to 20 hyperthyroidism patients and some 15 patients who later progressed to ophthalmopathy. The roughly 91 discovery patients were randomly divided into training and test sets at a 7:3 ratio. In addition, the study compared T-cell repertoires in thyroid tissue and in blood from 6 or 7 Graves' hyperthyroidism patients. Following sampling, methimazole starting at 30 mg daily was given to hyperthyroidism patients, and high-dose intravenous methylprednisolone was given to ophthalmopathy patients. Libraries were constructed in a second round of multiplex PCR, after which size selection and purification were carried out. Sequencing of the libraries was done on an Illumina HiSeq2000 using paired-end 100 bp reads. SOAPnuke was used to process the raw data, throwing out any read that contained adapters or uncalled bases, had a mean Phred below 15, or lacked an exact constant-primer or identifier match. COPE v1.2.5 was used to merge high-quality paired reads, and clonotypes were defined as unique nucleotide sequences. Clonotypes were aligned to IMGT TRBV, TRBD and TRBJ reference segments using MiTCR v1.1. The analysis was restricted to V-J combinations with a frequency above 0.0001, which together covered 99.2% of the repertoires. A TCS score was defined as the ratio between F50 (clonal expansion) and ExV (chaos), using BLOSUM62-based TCRdist between CDR3 peptides within each V-J. Welch's t-statistics and random forest reduced several hundred V-J features to fewer than 15, which were used in a naive Bayes classifier (R e1071). No statistical method was used to fix the sample size in advance, and group allocation was not hidden from the investigators. The paper reports TCR Vbeta CDR3 sequencing of fewer than 150 peripheral blood samples: around 41 ophthalmopathy, about 75 hyperthyroidism and some 17 progressor patients.

This specimen consisted of peripheral blood mononuclear cells (PBMCs), obtained at new diagnosis, from a patient treated with antithyroid drugs. Recombination joined TRBV5-4 with TRBJ1-6; the D segment cannot be called with confidence. This TCR was sampled from a woman aged 35 to 49 with Graves disease. Donor details come from another sample of the same person, matched by shared clones. The CDR3 amino acid sequence is: CASSLASATNSPLHF. Read as DNA, the sequence is TGTGCCAGCAGCTTGGCCAGTGCCACAAATTCACCCCTCCACTTT.